A selection of T cell receptor beta chains follows, all from one sample in a study of CD4+ T cells in melanoma. The method was immunoSEQ multiplex PCR; TCRdb's version includes in-frame clones alone and lacks a portion of them. Of roughly 6,600 clones in the sample, around 70% were seen once. The specimen was cells from a culture (not recorded whether cultured in vitro). These receptors were collected from a human donor with melanoma. Both conserved end residues are part of each CDR3. The order of the fields is V gene, D gene, clone size, J gene, CDR3 DNA, CDR3 protein. A D gene is named only where the DNA matches it firmly. Size is stated for part of the rows, as once, few or many counts, or as a class when the clone is expanded.

>TRBV29-1|TRBD2|.|TRBJ2-3
TGCAGCTCGCTAGCGGGGAACCTATGGGGCACAGATACGCAGTATTTT
CSSLAGNLWGTDTQYF
>TRBV6-2/TRBV6-3|TRBD1|.|TRBJ1-1
TGTGCCAGCAGTTACGCCCCGACAGGGGTCACTGAAGCTTTCTTT
CASSYAPTGVTEAFF
>TRBV7-9|.|.|TRBJ2-1
TGTGCCAGCACCCTTCTTGATGAGCAGTTCTTC
CASTLLDEQFF
>TRBV27|TRBD1|medium-sized|TRBJ2-1
TGTGCCAGCAGTCCACAGGGGTTGGGGAATGAGCAGTTCTTC
CASSPQGLGNEQFF
>TRBV19|.|.|TRBJ1-3
.
CASTSGESGNTIYF
>TRBV4-1|.|medium-sized|TRBJ1-1
TGCGCCAGCAGCTCGCGGACAGAAAACACTGAAGCTTTCTTT
CASSSRTENTEAFF
>TRBV28|TRBD1|.|TRBJ2-3
TGTGCCAGCCAGAGAGGGGGCCGGGATACGCAGTATTTT
CASQRGGRDTQYF
>TRBV29-1|.|.|TRBJ2-2
TGCAGCGTTGTGGAGCCCGCGAACACCGGGGAGCTGTTTTTT
CSVVEPANTGELFF
>TRBV2|.|.|TRBJ1-2
TGTGCCAGGGCAGGGGTCCATGGCTACACCTTC
CARAGVHGYTF
>TRBV3-1/TRBV3-2|TRBD1|once|TRBJ1-1
TGTGCCAGCCGGGGACAGGGGGGTATGAACACTGAAGCTTTCTTT
CASRGQGGMNTEAFF
>TRBV2|.|.|TRBJ2-2
TGTGCCAGCAGTGTGGGGGGTGCGAACACCGGGGAGCTGTTTTTT
CASSVGGANTGELFF
>TRBV6-1|.|.|TRBJ2-2
TGTGCCAGCAGTGAATGGGGGGGCCGGTTAACCGGGGAGCTGTTTTTT
CASSEWGGRLTGELFF
>TRBV6-5|.|.|TRBJ1-2
TGTGCCAGCAGTTACTCGTCGTGGAACTATGGCTACACCTTC
CASSYSSWNYGYTF
>TRBV28|.|.|TRBJ1-2
TGTGCCAGCAGTGAACAGAGGGGGGCTAACTATGGCTACACCTTC
CASSEQRGANYGYTF
>TRBV7-3|TRBD2|.|TRBJ2-3
TGTGCCAGCAGCTCGACTAGCGGGCCTACAGATACGCAGTATTTT
CASSSTSGPTDTQYF
>TRBV5-6|TRBD1|medium-sized|TRBJ1-2
TGTGCCAGCAGCTTGGGGACAGGGGAAGGCTACACCTTC
CASSLGTGEGYTF